The rows below give T cell receptor beta chains drawn from one sample of a study of siplizumab effects on memory and regulatory T cells. Profiled with immunoSEQ multiplex PCR; TCRdb holds only in-frame clones, not every one. The data show fewer than 100,000 clones, with around 94% seen just once and over 0.25% held by the top ten. Sequenced material: non-Treg CD4+ T cells sorted from blood. The receptors originated from a human donor in good health. The CDR3 runs from the conserved cysteine through the conserved F or W. Fields, in order: clone size, V gene, J gene, CDR3 protein. Clone size appears in some rows only: once, few, many, or a class for an expanded clone.

.,TRBV6-5,TRBJ2-7,CASSSTWGLREEQYF
.,TRBV30,TRBJ1-4,CAIEAFPNEKLFF
.,TRBV18,TRBJ1-2,CASSPGPDYGYTF
.,TRBV5-1,TRBJ2-3,CASSLSRGNGVGTQYF
.,TRBV28,TRBJ1-3,CASSSGTASGNTIYF
.,TRBV7-2,TRBJ2-7,CASSLFTSYEQYF
.,TRBV21-1,TRBJ2-3,CASSKAGLAPDTQYF
.,TRBV30,TRBJ2-1,CAWRDLKTGTEQFF
.,TRBV13,TRBJ2-7,CASSHRKSSYEQYF
few,TRBV14,TRBJ1-4,CASSHGEKLFF
.,TRBV6-5,TRBJ2-7,CASSNSAGGIYEQYF
.,TRBV7-2,TRBJ1-2,CASSLSPARNYGYTF
.,TRBV6-5,TRBJ2-1,CASSYTGVSYNEQFF
.,TRBV5-8,TRBJ2-1,CASSSSTYNEQFF
.,TRBV4-3,TRBJ2-3,CASSKRRGDSRTQYF
.,TRBV7-2,TRBJ1-5,CASSLVGTSNQPQHF
once,TRBV5-6,TRBJ2-5,CASSLAGGVETQYF
.,TRBV4-1,TRBJ2-7,CASSPGVTEVSYEQYF
.,TRBV28,TRBJ1-5,CASSRVVSNQPQHF
.,TRBV14,TRBJ2-5,CASSQGGVGAQYF
.,TRBV25-1,TRBJ2-1,CASRLAGTGTHNEQFF
.,TRBV19,TRBJ2-7,CASSIAGYSYEQYF
.,TRBV9,TRBJ1-1,CASSVAPASSTEAFF
.,TRBV7-8,TRBJ2-2,CASSSSAANTGELFF
.,TRBV10-3,TRBJ2-3,CAISERYTDTQYF
once,TRBV9,TRBJ1-4,CASRDRDRANEKLFF
.,TRBV7-9,TRBJ1-1,CASSPGRNTEAFF
.,TRBV29-1,TRBJ1-1,CSVPLRDRTEAFF
.,TRBV6-6,TRBJ1-2,CASSYLPGGGGYTF
once,TRBV5-4,TRBJ2-1,CASSLGSTVNNEQFF
once,TRBV6-5,TRBJ2-7,CASSYSPSYEQYF
.,TRBV19,TRBJ2-2,CASSMGAPRRFANTGELFF
.,TRBV6-6,TRBJ1-1,CASSSANTEAFF
.,TRBV28,TRBJ2-7,CASRSGTLEQYF
.,TRBV10-3,TRBJ2-2,CAISESTSGNTGELFF
.,TRBV27,TRBJ1-5,CASSLGGDQPQHF
few,TRBV18,TRBJ1-1,CASSPISGNTEAFF
once,TRBV4-1,TRBJ2-7,CASSQVPTAGSWNEQYF
.,TRBV15,TRBJ1-1,CATSRAWNTEAFF